These 13 T cell receptor beta chains originate from one sample sequenced in a study of shared clonotypes between healthy human individuals. Profiling relied on immunoSEQ multiplex PCR, and the TCRdb table lists in-frame clones only, not all of them. The sample contains hundreds of thousands of clones, around 74% of which appear only once. The specimen sequenced was memory CD4+ T cells sorted from blood. Noted subset: CD45RA-negative fraction. The receptors derive from a man aged 25 to 40 in good health.

This clone has ten or more counts. This rearrangement joins TRBV9 to TRBJ1-1; D uncertain. CDR1 is SGDLS and CDR2 is YYNGEE in the germline V gene. The CDR3 is 14 residues long. Trimming shortened V by 2 bases and J by 1 base, and 9 bases separated the two germline ends. The CDR3 nucleotides read TGTGCCAGCAGCGTGAAATCGGGGAACACTGAAGCTTTCTTT. Its protein product is CASSVKSGNTEAFF.

In DNA, the CDR3 is TGTGCCAGCAGTGTACGTGCCGGGGCCAACGTCCTGACTTTC. It codes for CASSVRAGANVLTF. This sequence joins TRBV6-1 and TRBJ2-6; D remains unclear. The CDR3 is made up of 14 amino acids. With 4 bases removed from V and 4 bases from J, the gap between germline ends came to 8 bases. CDR1 and CDR2 (germline): MNHNS, SASEGT.

This clone was seen a few times. V usage is TRBV6-6 and J usage is TRBJ2-1; D could derive from TRBD1 or TRBD2 (5 bases each). This CDR3 has 13 amino acids. Per germline, CDR1 MNHNY and CDR2 SVGAGI (reference sequence). The V end lost 6 bases, the J end lost 15 bases, and 21 bases lay between the germline ends. The CDR3 loop reads CASRTQGPGDGFF. The CDR3 nucleotides are TGTGCCAGCAGAACCCAAGGACCCGGGGACGGGTTCTTC.

The V call is TRBV27, the J call TRBJ1-4; 8 bases align to TRBD1. Trimming cost V 5 bases and J 14 bases; bases outside gene matches: 19. The germline V gene has CDR1 MNHEY and CDR2 SMNVEV (reference sequence). The CDR3 runs 16 residues. CDR3 residues: CASSPVNAGGEGMLFF. CDR3 nucleotides: TGTGCCAGCAGTCCAGTGAATGCAGGGGGCGAGGGGATGCTGTTTTTT.

V gene TRBV2 combines with J gene TRBJ2-3; the D gene is possibly TRBD1 (6 bases). Germline V gene data show CDR1 as SNHLY and CDR2 as FYNNEI. Trimming took 4 bases from V and 4 from J, leaving 9 bases between them. The CDR3 is 13 amino acids. This CDR3 reads CASSGNRADTQYF. Written as DNA, the CDR3 is TGTGCCAGCAGTGGAAACAGGGCAGATACGCAGTATTTT. The full variable domain, its missing parts supplied by reference TRBV2 and TRBJ2-3, is EPEVTQTPSHQVTQMGQEVILRCVPISNHLYFYWYRQILGQKVEFLVSFYNNEISEKSEIFDDQFSVERPDGSNFTLKIRSTKLEDSAMYFCASSGNRADTQYFGPGTRLTVL.

J is TRBJ1-1 and V is TRBV5-4; no clear D. The CDR3 totals 13 residues. Germline-derived CDR1 and CDR2 are SGHNT and YYREEE (reference sequence). V lost 4 bases and J lost 0, with 7 bases in between. This CDR3 reads CASSPTLNTEAFF. The CDR3 DNA is TGTGCCAGCAGCCCCACACTGAACACTGAAGCTTTCTTT.

This rearrangement joins TRBV5-4 to TRBJ2-7; D is undetermined. V was trimmed by 4 bases and J by 0 bases, leaving 8 bases between them. Germline V gene data show CDR1 as SGHNT and CDR2 as YYREEE (reference sequence). CDR3 length: 13 residues. DNA for the CDR3: TGTGCCAGCAGCCAGAGAAACTCCTACGAGCAGTACTTC. It specifies CASSQRNSYEQYF.

The rearrangement uses TRBV5-1 and TRBJ2-2, with unresolved D. Looked up from germline, CDR1 is SGHRS and CDR2 is YFSETQ. CDR3 length: 15 amino acids. V was pared by 3 bases and J by 4 bases, with 13 bases between. DNA of the CDR3: TGCGCCAGCAGCTCCTCTCCGACGGGCACCGGGGAGCTGTTTTTT. It is translated as CASSSSPTGTGELFF. The entire variable domain, with the rest obtained from reference TRBV5-1 and TRBJ2-2, is as follows: KAGVTQTPRYLIKTRGQQVTLSCSPISGHRSVSWYQQTPGQGLQFLFEYFSETQRNKGNFPGRFSGRQFSNSRSEMNVSTLELGDSALYLCASSSSPTGTGELFFGEGSRLTVL.

The chain has TRBV6-6 and TRBJ2-1, with a tentative D call TRBD2 (5 bases). CDR3 size: 14 residues. V dropped 11 bases and J dropped 2 bases, with 16 bases sitting between them. Germline-derived CDR1 and CDR2 are MNHNY and SVGAGI (reference sequence). CDR3 in amino acids: CAVKAARTYNEQFF. In DNA, the CDR3 is TGTGCCGTAAAAGCGGCACGCACCTACAATGAGCAGTTCTTC.

This clone was observed a single time. This rearrangement joins TRBV5-1 to TRBJ1-5; D remains ambiguous. The CDR3 runs to 13 residues. V lost 0 bases to trimming and J lost 3 bases, with 4 bases between them. The germline gives CDR1 SGHRS, CDR2 YFSETQ. The CDR3 loop reads CASSLAFNQPQHF. The CDR3 bases are TGCGCCAGCAGCTTGGCCTTCAATCAGCCCCAGCATTTT.

J is TRBJ2-1 and V is TRBV29-1, with TRBD2 matching 12 bases. Looked up from germline, CDR1 is SQVTM and CDR2 is ANQGSEA. The CDR3 covers 14 residues. V lost 5 bases to trimming and J lost 9 bases; unmatched junction nucleotides: 8. CDR3 DNA sequence: TGCAGCGTTAAATGGACTAGCGGGAATGGTGAGCAGTTCTTC. Translated, it gives CSVKWTSGNGEQFF.

The chain is built from TRBV10-1 and TRBJ2-5, with a tentative D call TRBD1 (7 bases). V was pared by 5 bases and J by 5 bases, with 9 bases between. CDR3 length: 12 residues. Germline CDR1 reads WNHNN; CDR2 reads SYGVQD (reference sequence). The CDR3 nucleotides read TGCGCCAGCAGTCCAGGGGGGGAGACCCAGTACTTC. This encodes CASSPGGETQYF.

CDR3 DNA sequence: TGTGCCAGTAGTATGGGCAGAGCCTACGAGCAGTACTTC. Its translation is CASSMGRAYEQYF. V is TRBV19 and J is TRBJ2-7; D gene uncertain. Looked up from germline, CDR1 is LNHDA and CDR2 is SQIVND (reference sequence). V shed 3 bases and J shed 2 bases, with 8 bases lying between them. The CDR3 spans 13 residues.